The 12 T cell receptor beta chains below were found in one sample sequenced in a study of T cells after yellow fever vaccination. Each CDR3 protein is one row after TCRdb ran MiXCR on the 5' RACE reads. The data show 300,000 to 400,000 distinct CDR3 sequences, with 12% seen just once and 3.2% held by the top ten. The material sequenced was CD4+ T cells sorted from PBMCs, taken 15 days after the yellow fever booster vaccination. The receptors derive from a man aged 18 to 35 who received the YFV17D yellow fever vaccine.

This clonotype was recorded a few times. This chain links TRBV12-3 or TRBV12-4 with TRBJ1-5; 8 bases line up with TRBD1. The CDR3 spans 14 residues. V lost 6 bases and J lost 7; bases outside the gene matches: 8. The CDR3 DNA is TGTGCCAGCAGCCCGGACAGGGAGAACCAGCCCCAGCATTTT. It specifies CASSPDRENQPQHF.

The chain has TRBV7-2 and TRBJ1-5; unclear D gene. V was trimmed by 5 bases and J by 3 bases, leaving 11 bases between them. The CDR3 is 14 residues long. Germline values: CDR1 SGHTA, CDR2 FQGNSA. The CDR3 coding sequence is TGTGCCAGCAGCGCCTTCGGGATCAATCAGCCCCAGCATTTT. Translating gives CASSAFGINQPQHF.

The J gene is TRBJ2-1, the V gene TRBV7-2, with D possibly called TRBD1 or TRBD2 (5 bases each). This CDR3 contains 12 residues. From germline, CDR1 is SGHTA and CDR2 FQGNSA. V was clipped by 4 bases and J by 8 bases, with 9 bases between them. The CDR3 loop is CASSSRGYEQFF. In DNA, the CDR3 is TGTGCCAGCAGCTCGAGGGGCTATGAGCAGTTCTTC.

The sample holds a few counts of this clonotype. The chain joins TRBV6-5 to TRBJ1-1; D is possibly TRBD1 (6 bases). The germline gives CDR1 MNHEY, CDR2 SVGAGI. The V end was cut by 5 bases, the J end by 1 base, with 8 bases between. The CDR3 is 13 amino acids. CDR3 loop: CASSQGSNTEAFF. In DNA, the CDR3 is TGTGCCAGCAGTCAGGGGTCGAACACTGAAGCTTTCTTT.

This rearrangement joins TRBV28 to TRBJ1-3; maybe TRBD1 (5 bases). The V gene lost 8 bases and the J gene lost 3 bases, with 17 bases spanning the gap. CDR1 MDHEN and CDR2 SYDVKM come from the germline V gene. This CDR3 has 15 amino acids. As DNA, the CDR3 is TGTGCCAGCCGGACGACGGGGGGGAATGGAAACACCATATATTTT. This sequence encodes CASRTTGGNGNTIYF.

J is TRBJ1-2 and V is TRBV27; no definite D call. CDR1 MNHEY and CDR2 SMNVEV come from the germline V gene (reference sequence). Trimming stripped 0 bases from V and 0 bases from J, with 14 bases between. The CDR3 consists of 17 residues. CDR3 region: CASSLSRASGTNYGYTF. CDR3 coding DNA: TGTGCCAGCAGTTTATCTCGGGCATCTGGTACTAACTATGGCTACACCTTC.

This clonotype was seen a handful of times. This chain connects TRBV5-1 to TRBJ1-6; possibly TRBD1 for D (5 bases). Trimming shortened V by 1 base and J by 7 bases, and 15 bases separated the two germline ends. This CDR3 comprises 16 residues. The germline CDR1 and CDR2 sequences are SGHRS and YFSETQ. The CDR3 reads CASSLSGGHGNSPLHF. The DNA for the CDR3 is TGCGCCAGCAGCTTGAGTGGCGGACATGGGAATTCACCCCTCCACTTT.

J is TRBJ2-3 and V is TRBV13, with 9 positions matching TRBD2. Germline V gives CDR1 PRHDT, CDR2 FYEKMQ (reference sequence). V shed 1 base and J 8 bases; nucleotides not matched to a gene: 13. The CDR3 totals 17 residues. The CDR3 DNA follows: TGTGCCAGCAGCTTAGCTTCCGGGACTAGCAGCACCGGTACGCAGTATTTT. Residues: CASSLASGTSSTGTQYF.

The rearrangement uses TRBV9 and TRBJ1-6; D uncertain. Between the trimmed V and J ends, which lost 3 bases and 5 bases, there was a span of 12 bases. The CDR3 loop spans 15 amino acids. Germline loops: CDR1 SGDLS, CDR2 YYNGEE. CDR3 residues: CASSEQGRDNSPLHF. CDR3 sequence (DNA): TGTGCCAGCAGCGAACAAGGACGGGATAATTCACCCCTCCACTTT.

This clonotype has just a few counts. The chain uses TRBV18 and TRBJ2-3; no definite D call. The CDR3 runs 14 residues. With 1 base removed from V and 4 bases from J, the gap between germline ends came to 9 bases. The germline V gene has CDR1 KGHSH and CDR2 LQKENI. The CDR3 spells CASSPRPLPDTQYF. The CDR3 DNA reads TGTGCCAGCTCACCACGCCCCTTACCAGATACGCAGTATTTT.

This clonotype appeared a few times. J is TRBJ1-5 and V is TRBV20-1; 8 bases are a match to TRBD1. This CDR3 is 16 amino acids long. Germline CDR1 and CDR2: DFQATT and SNEGSKA (reference sequence). J lost 4 bases, V lost 1 base, and 9 bases had no gene match. The CDR3 DNA is TGCAGTGCTAGAGTGGCAGGGGGCTGGACTAATCAGCCCCAGCATTTT. Protein product: CSARVAGGWTNQPQHF.

This clonotype was detected a few times. The chain joins TRBV20-1 to TRBJ2-1, with TRBD2 identical over 11 bases. The junction had 25 bases not matched to a gene; V was cut back by 3 bases and J by 0 bases. Germline CDR1 is DFQATT and CDR2 is SNEGSKA (reference sequence). CDR3 length: 23 amino acids. The chain's CDR3 is CSASPRGRLAGGRLLSSYNEQFF. Here the CDR3 DNA reads TGCAGTGCTAGTCCCAGGGGGCGTCTAGCGGGGGGCCGCCTATTGAGCTCCTACAATGAGCAGTTCTTC.